This is a list of T cell receptor beta chains from one sample in a study of early T cells in non-severe SARS-CoV-2 infection. In TCRdb, the 5' RACE reads were re-called with MiXCR into one record per CDR3 protein. The sample holds some 87,000 distinct CDR3 sequences, 9.5% to 13% seen once. The sequenced sample was whole blood. These receptors came from an adult who was a healthcare worker with PCR-confirmed SARS-CoV-2 infection or an uninfected control (not recorded which). The CDR3 runs from the conserved cysteine through the conserved F or W. D genes are given only for firm matches. Part of the rows lack a size; the others show once, few, many or a class for expanded clones.

d_gene,v_gene,len,j_gene,abundance,CDR3nt,CDR3aa
TRBD1,TRBV10-3,15,TRBJ2-7,NA,TGTGCCATCAGATCGACAGGGCCGAGCTCCTACGAGCAGTACTTC,CAIRSTGPSSYEQYF
TRBD1,TRBV27,12,TRBJ2-7,NA,TGTGCCAGCCGACAGGGGTTCTACGAGCAGTACTTC,CASRQGFYEQYF
NA,TRBV12-3/TRBV12-4,15,TRBJ2-3,many,TGTGCCAGCAGTTTGGGGCAGGGGAGGGCAGATACGCAGTATTTT,CASSLGQGRADTQYF
TRBD2,TRBV28,15,TRBJ2-1,NA,TGTGCCAGCAGTTCCAGCGGGAGCAGGCACAATGAGCAGTTCTTC,CASSSSGSRHNEQFF
TRBD2,TRBV12-3/TRBV12-4,15,TRBJ2-7,many,TGTGCCAGCAGACTTATTAGCGGGAGTGGGGGGGAGCAGTACTTC,CASRLISGSGGEQYF
TRBD1,TRBV11-2,15,TRBJ1-6,few,TGTGCCAGCAGCTTAGCGGGACAGACTAATTCACCCCTCCACTTT,CASSLAGQTNSPLHF
NA,TRBV5-1,14,TRBJ1-1,many,TGCGCCAGCAGTCAGGGCCCGGTGAACACTGAAGCTTTCTTT,CASSQGPVNTEAFF
NA,TRBV5-1,16,TRBJ2-7,many,TGCGCCAGCAGTTTGATCGGTTCCCCCGGGGCCTACGAGCAGTACTTC,CASSLIGSPGAYEQYF
TRBD2,TRBV4-2,16,TRBJ2-1,few,TGTGCCAGCAGCACCGTGAGGGGAGGGCACTACAATGAGCAGTTCTTC,CASSTVRGGHYNEQFF
NA,TRBV3-1,13,TRBJ1-2,NA,TGTGCCAGCAGCCACCTCGACAACTATGGCTACACCTTC,CASSHLDNYGYTF
TRBD1,TRBV4-1,16,TRBJ2-7,NA,TGCGCCAGCAGCCAAGGAACAGGGGATTTCTCCTACGAGCAGTACTTC,CASSQGTGDFSYEQYF
NA,TRBV4-1,16,TRBJ1-6,many,TGCGCCAGCAGCCAAGATGGGCCAGCACATAATTCACCCCTCCACTTT,CASSQDGPAHNSPLHF
NA,TRBV20-1,13,TRBJ2-2,many,TGCAGTGCTAGAGAGGGGGTCACCGGGGAGCTGTTTTTT,CSAREGVTGELFF
TRBD1,TRBV28,12,TRBJ2-7,NA,TGTGCCAGCAGTTCGGGACAGCCAGTGCAGTACTTC,CASSSGQPVQYF
NA,TRBV28,15,TRBJ1-4,many,TGTGCCAGCAGAACTAGACAGGCCAATAGTGAAAAACTGTTTTTT,CASRTRQANSEKLFF
NA,TRBV11-1,13,TRBJ1-1,NA,TGTGCCAGCAGCTTAGGTGCGGACAGAGGAGCTTTCTTT,CASSLGADRGAFF
TRBD2,TRBV2,19,TRBJ2-2,few,TGTGCCAGCAGCCTACCGTCCAGCGGGGGGTCCCAAAACACCGGGGAGCTGTTTTTT,CASSLPSSGGSQNTGELFF
NA,TRBV29-1,14,TRBJ2-2,many,TGCAGCGTTGTGGTGACAGTGCGCACCGGGGAGCTGTTTTTT,CSVVVTVRTGELFF
TRBD1,TRBV11-2,15,TRBJ2-1,many,TGTGCCAGCAGCCGAACAGGGGGCGCGCAGAATGAGCAGTTCTTC,CASSRTGGAQNEQFF
TRBD1,TRBV6-5,15,TRBJ1-6,few,TGTGCCAGCAGTTACTCCGCCGGGACAGGGTTAACCCTCCACTTT,CASSYSAGTGLTLHF
NA,TRBV30,13,TRBJ1-6,NA,TGTGCCTGGAGGATGACGGAGAATTCACCCCTCCACTTT,CAWRMTENSPLHF
TRBD1,TRBV3-1,15,TRBJ1-2,few,TGTGCCAGCAGCCAAAATGCTCAGGGGGCAGCTGGCTACACCTTC,CASSQNAQGAAGYTF
NA,TRBV5-6,14,TRBJ2-1,NA,TGTGCCAGCAGCCCATCCCTTATACCGGATGAGCAGTTCTTC,CASSPSLIPDEQFF
TRBD1,TRBV24-1,21,TRBJ2-1,many,TGTGCCACCAGTGACCAAACAGGGGCGAGGGGAAGGCCTAGCTCCTACAATGAGCAGTTCTTC,CATSDQTGARGRPSSYNEQFF
TRBD2,TRBV7-2,16,TRBJ2-5,NA,TGTGCCAGCAGCCCCCGGGAGGGGTGGCACCAAGAGACCCAGTACTTC,CASSPREGWHQETQYF